This TCR beta chain was sequenced for a study of OX40 agonist ivuxolimab in advanced cancers. Concerning this clone: The antigen remains undetermined.

V lost 1 base, J lost 0 bases, and 7 bases lay in between. The CDR3 consists of 15 residues. Per germline, CDR1 SNHLY and CDR2 FYNNEI. Whole-study findings and limits: Clonal expansion among partial responders at 0.1-3.0 mg/kg ranked near the lowest. At 0.1 to 3.0 mg/kg and by week 6, CD4+ and CD8+ T cells in the blood had expanded clonally.

Only in-frame clones appear in the TCRdb table, and some are missing; sequencing was by immunoSEQ multiplex PCR. The sample gives 40,000 to 45,000 clones, over 75% of which show up once; roughly 2.5% is in the top ten. The J gene is TRBJ1-5, the V gene TRBV2; D not certain. The sequenced sample was CD4+ or CD8+ T cells sorted from blood, obtained in a trial of the OX40 agonist ivuxolimab. This TCR came from an adult with an advanced solid tumor such as melanoma, head and neck, liver or kidney cancer. In DNA, the CDR3 is TGTGCCAGCAGTGAAGAGGCTAATAGCAATCAGCCCCAGCATTTT. Protein: CASSEEANSNQPQHF.